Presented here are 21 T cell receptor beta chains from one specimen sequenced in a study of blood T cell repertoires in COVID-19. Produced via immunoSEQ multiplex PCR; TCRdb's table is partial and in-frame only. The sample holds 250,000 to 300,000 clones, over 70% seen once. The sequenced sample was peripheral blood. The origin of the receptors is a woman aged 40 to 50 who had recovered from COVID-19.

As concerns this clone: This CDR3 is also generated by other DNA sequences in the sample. The CDR3 bases are TGTGCCAGCAGCCAAGGGGCTTATGGCTACACCTTC. Translated, it gives CASSQGAYGYTF. The chain combines TRBV3-1 (or the pseudogene TRBV3-2) with TRBJ1-2; no firm D call. Trimming pared 1 base from V and 5 bases from J, leaving 5 bases between. CDR1 and CDR2 from the germline V gene are LGHDT and YNNKEL (reference sequence). The CDR3 runs to 12 residues.

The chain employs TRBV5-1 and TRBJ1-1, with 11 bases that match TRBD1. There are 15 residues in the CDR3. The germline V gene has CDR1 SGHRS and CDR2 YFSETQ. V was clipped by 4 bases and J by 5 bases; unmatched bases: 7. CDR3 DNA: TGCGCCAGCAGCGACCGGACAGGGGGCGTTACTGAAGCTTTCTTT. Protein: CASSDRTGGVTEAFF.

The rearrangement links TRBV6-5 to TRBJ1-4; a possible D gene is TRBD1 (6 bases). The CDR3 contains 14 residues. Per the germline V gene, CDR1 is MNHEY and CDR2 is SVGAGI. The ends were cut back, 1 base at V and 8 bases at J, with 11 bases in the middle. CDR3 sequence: CASSYWGRAEKLFF. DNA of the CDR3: TGTGCCAGCAGTTACTGGGGGCGCGCCGAAAAACTGTTTTTT.

In DNA form, the CDR3 reads TGTGCCAGCAGCTTCTCTAGCGGGGCCTCGGCGGGAAATGAGCAGTTCTTC. As protein: CASSFSSGASAGNEQFF. This chain links TRBV11-2 with TRBJ2-1; 9 bases match TRBD2. In germline, CDR1 is SGHAT, CDR2 FQNNGV. CDR3 size: 17 residues. The junction had 13 bases not matched to a gene; V was cut back by 3 bases and J by 7 bases.

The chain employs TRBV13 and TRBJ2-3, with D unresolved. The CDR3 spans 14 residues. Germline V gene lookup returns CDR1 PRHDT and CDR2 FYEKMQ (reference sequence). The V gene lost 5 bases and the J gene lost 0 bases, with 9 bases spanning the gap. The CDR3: CASSAQLSTDTQYF. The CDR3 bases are TGTGCCAGCAGCGCTCAGTTGAGCACAGATACGCAGTATTTT. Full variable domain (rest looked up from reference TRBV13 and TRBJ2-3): AAGVIQSPRHLIKEKRETATLKCYPIPRHDTVYWYQQGPGQDPQFLISFYEKMQSDKGSIPDRFSAQQFSDYHSELNMSSLELGDSALYFCASSAQLSTDTQYFGPGTRLTVL.

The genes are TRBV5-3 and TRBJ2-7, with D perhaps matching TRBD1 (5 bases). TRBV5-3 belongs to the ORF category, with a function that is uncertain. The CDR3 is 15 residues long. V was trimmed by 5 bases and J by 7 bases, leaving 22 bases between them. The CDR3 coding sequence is TGTGCCAGAAGTCTGATAGGGGTCTATAATTTGGAGCAGTACTTC. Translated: CARSLIGVYNLEQYF.

CDR3 amino acids: CASSRGGPTNEKLFF. In DNA form, the CDR3 reads TGCGCCAGCAGTCGTGGCGGGCCAACTAATGAAAAACTGTTTTTT. V gene TRBV10-1 combines with J gene TRBJ1-4, with unresolved D. V was clipped by 5 bases and J by 0 bases, with 10 bases between them. The CDR3 loop spans 15 amino acids. Germline V gene data show CDR1 as WNHNN and CDR2 as SYGVQD (reference sequence).

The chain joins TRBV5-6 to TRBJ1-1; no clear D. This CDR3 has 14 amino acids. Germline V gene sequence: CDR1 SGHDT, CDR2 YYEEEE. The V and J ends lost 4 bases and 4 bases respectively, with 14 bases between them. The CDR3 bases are TGTGCCAGCAGCCCCTACGGGGATGGCACTGAAGCTTTCTTT. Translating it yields CASSPYGDGTEAFF.

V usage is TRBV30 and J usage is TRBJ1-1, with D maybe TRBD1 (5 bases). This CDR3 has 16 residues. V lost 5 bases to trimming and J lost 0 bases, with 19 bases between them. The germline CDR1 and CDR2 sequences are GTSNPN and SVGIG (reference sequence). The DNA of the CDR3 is TGTGCCTGGGGACTGGCAGGGTTTAGGGTGAACACTGAAGCTTTCTTT. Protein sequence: CAWGLAGFRVNTEAFF. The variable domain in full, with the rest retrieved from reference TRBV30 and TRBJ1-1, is SQTIHQWPATLVQPVGSPLSLECTVEGTSNPNLYWYRQAAGRGLQLLFYSVGIGQISSEVPQNLSASRPQDRQFILSSKKLLLSDSGFYLCAWGLAGFRVNTEAFFGQGTRLTVV.

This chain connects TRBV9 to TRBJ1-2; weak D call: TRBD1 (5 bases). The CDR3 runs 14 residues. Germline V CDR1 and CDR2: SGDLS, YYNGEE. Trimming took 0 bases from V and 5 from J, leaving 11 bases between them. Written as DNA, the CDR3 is TGTGCCAGCAGCGTAGGGGGCAGGGCTTATGGCTACACCTTC. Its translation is CASSVGGRAYGYTF.

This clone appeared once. The CDR3 nucleotides are TGTGCCAGCAGCACGGGTGACAGGACACACGAGCAGTACTTC. It is translated as CASSTGDRTHEQYF. The chain links TRBV7-9 to TRBJ2-7; D may be TRBD1 (6 bases). V was shortened by 5 bases and J by 5 bases, with 16 bases between the two germline ends. The CDR3 sequence is 14 residues long. Germline CDR1 and CDR2: SEHNR and FQNEAQ (reference sequence).

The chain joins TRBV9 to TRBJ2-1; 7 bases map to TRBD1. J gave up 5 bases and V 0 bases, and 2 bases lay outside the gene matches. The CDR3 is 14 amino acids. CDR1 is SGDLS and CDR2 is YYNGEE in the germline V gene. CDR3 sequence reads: CASSVDQGDNEQFF. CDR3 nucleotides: TGTGCCAGCAGCGTAGACCAGGGGGACAATGAGCAGTTCTTC.

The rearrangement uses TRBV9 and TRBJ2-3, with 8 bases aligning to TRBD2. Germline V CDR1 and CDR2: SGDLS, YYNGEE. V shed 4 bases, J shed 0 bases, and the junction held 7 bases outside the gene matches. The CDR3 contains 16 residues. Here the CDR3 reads CASSPRRGASTDTQYF. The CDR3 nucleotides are TGTGCCAGCAGCCCCCGGCGGGGGGCTAGCACAGATACGCAGTATTTT.

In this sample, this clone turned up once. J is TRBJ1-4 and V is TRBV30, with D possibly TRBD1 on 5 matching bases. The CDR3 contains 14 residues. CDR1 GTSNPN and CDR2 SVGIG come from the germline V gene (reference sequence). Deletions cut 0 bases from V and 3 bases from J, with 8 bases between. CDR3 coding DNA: TGTGCCTGGAGTGTGGGAGGGGCTAATGAAAAACTGTTTTTT. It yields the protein CAWSVGGANEKLFF.

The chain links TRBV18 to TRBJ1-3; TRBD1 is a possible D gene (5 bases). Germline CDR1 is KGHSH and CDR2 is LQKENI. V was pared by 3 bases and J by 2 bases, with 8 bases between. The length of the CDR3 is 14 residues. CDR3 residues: CASSPTTAGNTIYF. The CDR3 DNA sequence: TGTGCCAGCTCACCTACGACAGCTGGAAACACCATATATTTT.

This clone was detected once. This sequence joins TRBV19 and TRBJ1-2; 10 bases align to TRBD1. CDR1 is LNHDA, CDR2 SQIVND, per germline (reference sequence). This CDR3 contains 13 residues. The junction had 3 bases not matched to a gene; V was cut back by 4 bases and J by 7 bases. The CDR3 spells CASSRGTGAGYTF. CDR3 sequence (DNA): TGTGCCAGTAGTAGGGGGACAGGGGCTGGCTACACCTTC.

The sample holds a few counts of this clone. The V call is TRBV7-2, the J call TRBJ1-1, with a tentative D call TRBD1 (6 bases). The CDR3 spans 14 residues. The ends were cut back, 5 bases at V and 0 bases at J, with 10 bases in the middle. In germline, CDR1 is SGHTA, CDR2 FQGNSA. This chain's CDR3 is CASSKTGLNTEAFF. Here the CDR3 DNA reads TGTGCCAGCAGCAAGACAGGTTTGAACACTGAAGCTTTCTTT.

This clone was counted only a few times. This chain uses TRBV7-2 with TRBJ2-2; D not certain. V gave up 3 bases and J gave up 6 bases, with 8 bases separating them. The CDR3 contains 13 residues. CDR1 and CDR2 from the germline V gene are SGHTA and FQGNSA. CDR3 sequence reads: CASSFSRSGELFF. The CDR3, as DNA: TGTGCCAGCAGCTTTTCCAGGTCCGGGGAGCTGTTTTTT.

CDR3 loop: CASSPPPGQPNTGELFF. For the CDR3, the DNA is TGTGCCAGCAGCCCTCCCCCGGGACAGCCGAACACCGGGGAGCTGTTTTTT. The rearrangement links TRBV7-9 to TRBJ2-2, with 7 bases aligning to TRBD1. The junction had 9 bases not matched to a gene; V was cut back by 5 bases and J by 0 bases. The CDR3 extends over 17 amino acids. Germline CDR1 reads SEHNR; CDR2 reads FQNEAQ (reference sequence).

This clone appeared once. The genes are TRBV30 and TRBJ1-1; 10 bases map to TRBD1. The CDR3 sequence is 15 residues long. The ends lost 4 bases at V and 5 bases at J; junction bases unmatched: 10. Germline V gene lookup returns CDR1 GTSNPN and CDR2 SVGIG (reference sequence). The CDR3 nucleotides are TGTGCCTGGACGTTGACAGGGGGCGCGGGGACTGAAGCTTTCTTT. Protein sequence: CAWTLTGGAGTEAFF.

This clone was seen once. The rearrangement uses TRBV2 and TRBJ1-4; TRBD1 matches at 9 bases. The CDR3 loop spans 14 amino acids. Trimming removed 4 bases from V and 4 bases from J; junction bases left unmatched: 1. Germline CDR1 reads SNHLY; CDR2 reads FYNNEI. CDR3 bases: TGTGCCAGCAGTGGGGGACAGGGTAATGAAAAACTGTTTTTT. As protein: CASSGGQGNEKLFF.